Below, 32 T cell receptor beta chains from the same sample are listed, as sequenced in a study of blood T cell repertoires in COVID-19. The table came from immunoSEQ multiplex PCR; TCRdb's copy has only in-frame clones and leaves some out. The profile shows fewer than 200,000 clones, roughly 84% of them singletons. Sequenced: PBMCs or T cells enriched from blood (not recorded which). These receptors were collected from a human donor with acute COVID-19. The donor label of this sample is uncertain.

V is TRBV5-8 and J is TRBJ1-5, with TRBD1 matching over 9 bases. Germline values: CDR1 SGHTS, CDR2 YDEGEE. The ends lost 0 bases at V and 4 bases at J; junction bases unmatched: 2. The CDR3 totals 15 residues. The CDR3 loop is CASSLGTGANQPQHF. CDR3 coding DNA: TGTGCCAGCAGCTTGGGGACAGGGGCTAATCAGCCCCAGCATTTT.

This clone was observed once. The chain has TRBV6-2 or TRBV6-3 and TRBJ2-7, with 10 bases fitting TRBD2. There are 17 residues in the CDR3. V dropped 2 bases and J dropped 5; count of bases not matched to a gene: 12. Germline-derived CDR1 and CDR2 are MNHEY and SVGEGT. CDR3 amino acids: CASSYPLSGGPLHEQYF. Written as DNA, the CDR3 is TGTGCCAGCAGTTACCCTCTTAGCGGGGGGCCTCTCCACGAGCAGTACTTC.

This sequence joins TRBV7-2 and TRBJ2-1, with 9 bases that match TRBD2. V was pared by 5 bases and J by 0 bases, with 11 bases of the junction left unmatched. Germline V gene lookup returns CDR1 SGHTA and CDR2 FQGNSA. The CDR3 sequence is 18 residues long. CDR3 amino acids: CASSPRGAGGSSYNEQFF. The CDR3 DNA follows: TGTGCCAGCAGCCCCCGAGGAGCGGGGGGTAGCTCCTACAATGAGCAGTTCTTC.

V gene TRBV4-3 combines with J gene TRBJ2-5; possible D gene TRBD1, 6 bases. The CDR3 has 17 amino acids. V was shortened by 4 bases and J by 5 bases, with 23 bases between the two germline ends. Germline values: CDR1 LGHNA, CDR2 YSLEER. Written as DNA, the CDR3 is TGCGCCAGCAGCCCGACGGACAGATTATACCTCAGGGAGACCCAGTACTTC. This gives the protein CASSPTDRLYLRETQYF.

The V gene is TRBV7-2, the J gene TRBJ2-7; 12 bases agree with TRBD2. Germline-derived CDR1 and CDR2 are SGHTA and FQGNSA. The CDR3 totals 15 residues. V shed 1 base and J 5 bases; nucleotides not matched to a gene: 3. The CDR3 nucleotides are TGTGCCAGCAGCTTAGGACTAGCGGGGGATCACGAGCAGTACTTC. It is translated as CASSLGLAGDHEQYF.

The CDR3 loop is CASSFTGGDTEAFF. CDR3 nucleotide sequence: TGCGCCAGCAGCTTTACGGGCGGGGACACTGAAGCTTTCTTT. The V call is TRBV5-1, the J call TRBJ1-1, with D uncertain. CDR1 is SGHRS and CDR2 is YFSETQ in the germline V gene. V shed 2 bases and J shed 3 bases, with 11 bases lying between them. The CDR3 runs to 14 residues. The whole variable domain, remainder taken from reference TRBV5-1 and TRBJ1-1, is KAGVTQTPRYLIKTRGQQVTLSCSPISGHRSVSWYQQTPGQGLQFLFEYFSETQRNKGNFPGRFSGRQFSNSRSEMNVSTLELGDSALYLCASSFTGGDTEAFFGQGTRLTVV.

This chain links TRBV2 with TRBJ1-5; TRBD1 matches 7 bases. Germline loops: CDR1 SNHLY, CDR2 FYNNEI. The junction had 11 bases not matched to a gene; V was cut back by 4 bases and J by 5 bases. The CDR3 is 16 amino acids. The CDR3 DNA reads TGTGCCAGCAGTGCAGGGCCGGGACAGCTCGATCAGCCCCAGCATTTT. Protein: CASSAGPGQLDQPQHF.

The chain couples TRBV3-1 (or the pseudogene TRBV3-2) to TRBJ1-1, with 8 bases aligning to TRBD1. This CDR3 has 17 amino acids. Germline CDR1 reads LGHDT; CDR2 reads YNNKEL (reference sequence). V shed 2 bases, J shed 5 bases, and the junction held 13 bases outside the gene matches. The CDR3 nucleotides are TGTGCCAGCAGCCAATGGGGACAGGCCCTGCGACGTACTGAAGCTTTCTTT. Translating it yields CASSQWGQALRRTEAFF.

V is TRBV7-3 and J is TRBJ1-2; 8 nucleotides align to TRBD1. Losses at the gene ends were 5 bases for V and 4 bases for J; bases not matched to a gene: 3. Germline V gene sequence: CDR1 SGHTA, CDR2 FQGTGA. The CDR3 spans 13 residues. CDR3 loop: CASSTGTGYGYTF. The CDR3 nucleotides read TGTGCCAGCAGCACCGGGACAGGCTATGGCTACACCTTC.

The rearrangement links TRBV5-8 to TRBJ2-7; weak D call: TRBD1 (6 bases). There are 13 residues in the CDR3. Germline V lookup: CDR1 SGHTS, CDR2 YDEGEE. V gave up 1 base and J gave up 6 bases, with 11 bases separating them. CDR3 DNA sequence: TGTGCCAGCAGCTTGCGGCAGGGGTCCGAGCAGTACTTC. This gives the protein CASSLRQGSEQYF.

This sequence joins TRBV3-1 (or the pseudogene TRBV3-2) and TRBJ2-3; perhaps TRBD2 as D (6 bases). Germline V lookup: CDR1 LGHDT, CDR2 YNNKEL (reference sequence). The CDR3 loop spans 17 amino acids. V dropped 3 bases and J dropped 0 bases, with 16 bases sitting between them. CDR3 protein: CASSHRLPGESTDTQYF. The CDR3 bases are TGTGCCAGCAGCCACCGACTGCCGGGGGAAAGCACAGATACGCAGTATTTT.

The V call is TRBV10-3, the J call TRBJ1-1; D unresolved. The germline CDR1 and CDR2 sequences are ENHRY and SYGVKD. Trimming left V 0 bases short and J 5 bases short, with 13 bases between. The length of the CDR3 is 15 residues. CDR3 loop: CAISESRLEGTEAFF. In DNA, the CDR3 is TGTGCCATCAGTGAGTCACGATTGGAGGGAACTGAAGCTTTCTTT.

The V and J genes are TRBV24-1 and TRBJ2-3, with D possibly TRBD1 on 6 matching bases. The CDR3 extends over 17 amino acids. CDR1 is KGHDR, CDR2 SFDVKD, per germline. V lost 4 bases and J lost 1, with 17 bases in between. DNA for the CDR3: TGTGCCACCAGTGACCCCTCAACAGGGACGGGCACAGATACGCAGTATTTT. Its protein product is CATSDPSTGTGTDTQYF.

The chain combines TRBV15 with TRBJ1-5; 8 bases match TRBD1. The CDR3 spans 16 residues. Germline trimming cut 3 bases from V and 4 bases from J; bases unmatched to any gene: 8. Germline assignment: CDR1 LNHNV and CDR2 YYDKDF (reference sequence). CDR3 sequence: CATSRLTGALNQPQHF. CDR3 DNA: TGTGCCACCAGCAGGTTGACAGGGGCTCTTAATCAGCCCCAGCATTTT.

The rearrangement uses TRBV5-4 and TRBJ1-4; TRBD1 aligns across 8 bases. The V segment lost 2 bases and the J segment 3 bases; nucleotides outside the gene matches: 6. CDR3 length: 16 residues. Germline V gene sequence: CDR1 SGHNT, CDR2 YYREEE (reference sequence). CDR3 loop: CASSLKQGEPNEKLFF. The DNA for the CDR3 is TGTGCCAGCAGCTTAAAACAGGGGGAGCCTAATGAAAAACTGTTTTTT.

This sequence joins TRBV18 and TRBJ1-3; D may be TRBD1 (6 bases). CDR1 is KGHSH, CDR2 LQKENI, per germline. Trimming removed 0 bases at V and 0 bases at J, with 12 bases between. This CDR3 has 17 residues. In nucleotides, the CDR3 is TGTGCCAGCTCACCACCTGCCAGGGGCTACTCTGGAAACACCATATATTTT. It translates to CASSPPARGYSGNTIYF.

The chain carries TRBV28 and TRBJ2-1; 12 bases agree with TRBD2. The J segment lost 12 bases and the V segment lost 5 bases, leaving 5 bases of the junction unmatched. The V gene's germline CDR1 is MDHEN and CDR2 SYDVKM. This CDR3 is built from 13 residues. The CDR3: CASSTGLAGRQFF. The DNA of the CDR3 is TGTGCCAGCAGTACCGGACTAGCGGGGAGGCAGTTCTTC.

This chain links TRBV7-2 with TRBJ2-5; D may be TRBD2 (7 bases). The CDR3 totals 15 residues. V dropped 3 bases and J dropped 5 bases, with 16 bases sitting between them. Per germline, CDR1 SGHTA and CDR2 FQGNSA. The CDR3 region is CASSFWRGPSETQYF. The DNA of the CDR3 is TGTGCCAGCAGCTTTTGGCGGGGGCCCTCCGAGACCCAGTACTTC.

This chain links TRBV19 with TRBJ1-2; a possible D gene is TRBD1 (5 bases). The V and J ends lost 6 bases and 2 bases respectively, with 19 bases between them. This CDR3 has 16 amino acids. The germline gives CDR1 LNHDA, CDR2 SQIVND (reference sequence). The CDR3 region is CASRMVGGVVNYGYTF. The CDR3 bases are TGTGCCAGTAGGATGGTCGGGGGAGTGGTCAACTATGGCTACACCTTC. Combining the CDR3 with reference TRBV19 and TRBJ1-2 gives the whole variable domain DGGITQSPKYLFRKEGQNVTLSCEQNLNHDAMYWYRQDPGQGLRLIYYSQIVNDFQKGDIAEGYSVSREKKESFPLTVTSAQKNPTAFYLCASRMVGGVVNYGYTFGSGTRLTVV.

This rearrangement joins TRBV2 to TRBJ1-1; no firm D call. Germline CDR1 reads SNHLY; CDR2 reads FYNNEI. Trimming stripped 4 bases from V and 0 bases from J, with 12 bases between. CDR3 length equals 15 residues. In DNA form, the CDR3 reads TGTGCCAGCAGTGCCCTCGGGGTTATGAACACTGAAGCTTTCTTT. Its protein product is CASSALGVMNTEAFF. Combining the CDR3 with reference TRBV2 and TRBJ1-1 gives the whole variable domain EPEVTQTPSHQVTQMGQEVILRCVPISNHLYFYWYRQILGQKVEFLVSFYNNEISEKSEIFDDQFSVERPDGSNFTLKIRSTKLEDSAMYFCASSALGVMNTEAFFGQGTRLTVV.

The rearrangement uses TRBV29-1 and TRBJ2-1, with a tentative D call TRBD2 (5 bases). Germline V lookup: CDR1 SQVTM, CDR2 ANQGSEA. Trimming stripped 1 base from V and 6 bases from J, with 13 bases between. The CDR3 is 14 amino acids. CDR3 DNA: TGCAGCGTTGAAGGCGCAGAGGGAGTCAATGAGCAGTTCTTC. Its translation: CSVEGAEGVNEQFF.

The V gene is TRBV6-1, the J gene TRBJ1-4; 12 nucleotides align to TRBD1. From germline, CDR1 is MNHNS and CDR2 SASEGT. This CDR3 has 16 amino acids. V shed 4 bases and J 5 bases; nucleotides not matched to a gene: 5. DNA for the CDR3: TGTGCCAGCAGTGTGGGGACAGGGGGCAGGAATGAAAAACTGTTTTTT. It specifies CASSVGTGGRNEKLFF.

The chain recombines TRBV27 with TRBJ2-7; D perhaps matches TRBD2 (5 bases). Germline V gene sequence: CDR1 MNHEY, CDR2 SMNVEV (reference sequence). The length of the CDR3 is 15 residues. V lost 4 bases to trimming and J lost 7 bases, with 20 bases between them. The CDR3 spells CASSSTDLTRWEQYF. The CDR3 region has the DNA TGTGCCAGCAGTTCGACGGACTTGACTCGGTGGGAGCAGTACTTC.

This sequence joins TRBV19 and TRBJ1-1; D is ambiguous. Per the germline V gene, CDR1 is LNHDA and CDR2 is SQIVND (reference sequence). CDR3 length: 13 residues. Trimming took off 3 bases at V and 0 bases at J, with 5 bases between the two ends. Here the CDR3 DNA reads TGTGCCAGTAGTATTGCAGTGAACACTGAAGCTTTCTTT. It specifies CASSIAVNTEAFF.

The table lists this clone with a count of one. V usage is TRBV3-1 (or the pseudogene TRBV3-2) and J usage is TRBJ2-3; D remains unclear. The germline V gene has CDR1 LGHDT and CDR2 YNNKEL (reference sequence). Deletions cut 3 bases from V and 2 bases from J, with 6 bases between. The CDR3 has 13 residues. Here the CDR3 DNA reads TGTGCCAGCAGCCACCCTAACACAGATACGCAGTATTTT. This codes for CASSHPNTDTQYF.

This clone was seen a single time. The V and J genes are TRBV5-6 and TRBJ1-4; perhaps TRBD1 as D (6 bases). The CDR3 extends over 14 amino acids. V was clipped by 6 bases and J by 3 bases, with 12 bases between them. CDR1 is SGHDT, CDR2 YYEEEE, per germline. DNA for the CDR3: TGTGCCAGCACCTACAGGGTATCTAATGAAAAACTGTTTTTT. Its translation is CASTYRVSNEKLFF.

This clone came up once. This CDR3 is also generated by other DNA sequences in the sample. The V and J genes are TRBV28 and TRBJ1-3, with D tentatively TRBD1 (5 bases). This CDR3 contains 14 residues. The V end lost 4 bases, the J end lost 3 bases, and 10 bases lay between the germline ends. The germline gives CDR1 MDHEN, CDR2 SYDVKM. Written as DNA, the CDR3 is TGTGCCAGCAGTTCAGGGTTGGGTGGAAACACCATATATTTT. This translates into CASSSGLGGNTIYF.

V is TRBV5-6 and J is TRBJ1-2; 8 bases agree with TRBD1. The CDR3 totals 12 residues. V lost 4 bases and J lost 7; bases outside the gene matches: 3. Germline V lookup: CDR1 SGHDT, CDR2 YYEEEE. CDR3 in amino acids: CASSRTGFGYTF. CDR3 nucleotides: TGTGCCAGCAGCCGGACAGGGTTTGGCTACACCTTC. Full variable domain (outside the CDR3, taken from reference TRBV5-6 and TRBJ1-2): DAGVTQSPTHLIKTRGQQVTLRCSPKSGHDTVSWYQQALGQGPQFIFQYYEEEERQRGNFPDRFSGHQFPNYSSELNVNALLLGDSALYLCASSRTGFGYTFGSGTRLTVV.

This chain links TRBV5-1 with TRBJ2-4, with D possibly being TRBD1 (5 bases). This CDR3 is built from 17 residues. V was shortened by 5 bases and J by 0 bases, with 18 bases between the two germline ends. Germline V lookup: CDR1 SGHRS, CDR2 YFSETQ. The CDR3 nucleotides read TGCGCCAGCAGGGATCCTGGGCAGGGTGGAGCCAAAAACATTCAGTACTTC. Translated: CASRDPGQGGAKNIQYF.

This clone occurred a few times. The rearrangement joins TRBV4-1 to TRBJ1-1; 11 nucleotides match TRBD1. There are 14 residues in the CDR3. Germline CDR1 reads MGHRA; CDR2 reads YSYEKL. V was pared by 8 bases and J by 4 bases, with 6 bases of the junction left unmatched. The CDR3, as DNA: TGCGCCAGCGGCTCCGGGACAGGGGGCACTGAAGCTTTCTTT. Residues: CASGSGTGGTEAFF.

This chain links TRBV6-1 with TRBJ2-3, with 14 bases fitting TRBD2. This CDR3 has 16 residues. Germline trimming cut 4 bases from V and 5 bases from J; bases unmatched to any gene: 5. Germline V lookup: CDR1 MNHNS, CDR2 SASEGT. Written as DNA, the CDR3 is TGTGCCAGCAGTGGGGGACTAGCGGGGGCGCGAGATACGCAGTATTTT. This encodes CASSGGLAGARDTQYF.

CDR3 loop: CASSRIPAGPPYEQYF. The CDR3 coding sequence is TGTGCCAGCAGCCGGATTCCCGCTGGGCCACCCTACGAGCAGTACTTC. This chain links TRBV14 with TRBJ2-7; D call uncertain. CDR3 length: 16 amino acids. Trimming took off 4 bases at V and 2 bases at J, with 18 bases between the two ends. Germline V gives CDR1 SGHDN, CDR2 FVKESK.